This is a list of T cell receptor beta chains from one sample in a study of blood T cell repertoires in COVID-19. TCRdb keeps only in-frame clones here, not all; method: immunoSEQ multiplex PCR. This repertoire shows 230,000 or so clones, approximately 84% found once; its top ten account for 6.6%. The specimen sequenced was PBMCs or T cells enriched from blood (not recorded which). These TCRs come from a woman between 50 and 59 years old who had been exposed to COVID-19. Both conserved end residues are part of each CDR3. A D gene is named only where the DNA matches it firmly. Rows give clone size only sometimes, using once, few, many, or a class for an expanded clone.

TRBV4-3,TRBD1,TRBJ1-1,NA,TGCGCCAGCAGCCAAGGGACAGGGAGGACTGAAGCTTTCTTT,CASSQGTGRTEAFF
TRBV6-5,NA,TRBJ2-5,NA,TGTGCCAGCACCTTCACTAGACAAGAGACCCAGTACTTC,CASTFTRQETQYF
TRBV19,TRBD1,TRBJ1-2,NA,TGTGCCAGTAGGCCTACAGGGGCCTCCTATGGCTACACCTTC,CASRPTGASYGYTF
TRBV18,NA,TRBJ2-2,NA,TGTGCCAGCTCACCACGGCAGGCACCCAACACCGGGGAGCTGTTTTTT,CASSPRQAPNTGELFF
TRBV7-9,TRBD1,TRBJ2-7,once,TGTGCCAGCAGCTTCGGGGACAGGGTCGACGAGCAGTACTTC,CASSFGDRVDEQYF
TRBV21-1,NA,TRBJ2-7,NA,TGTGCCAGCAGCAAGCGGGGGGGCGGGCGCGAGCAGTACTTC,CASSKRGGGREQYF
TRBV5-6,NA,TRBJ1-1,NA,TGTGCCAGCAGCCCCCCAGGGACATTGAACACTGAAGCTTTCTTT,CASSPPGTLNTEAFF
TRBV18,TRBD1,TRBJ1-1,NA,TGTGCCAGCTCACCACCAGGGGGCATTGGTGGCACTGAAGCTTTCTTT,CASSPPGGIGGTEAFF
TRBV5-1,NA,TRBJ2-7,NA,TGCGCCAGCAGCCGGGACATCTCCTACGAGCAGTACTTC,CASSRDISYEQYF
TRBV7-9,NA,TRBJ2-3,NA,TGTGCCAGCAGCCCCGGAGGGGGGGCTTTAACAGATACGCAGTATTTT,CASSPGGGALTDTQYF
TRBV12-3/TRBV12-4,NA,TRBJ1-1,few,TGTGCCAGCAGTTTAGAGGGGTGGACTGAAGCTTTCTTT,CASSLEGWTEAFF
TRBV4-1,TRBD1,TRBJ2-4,NA,TGCGCCAGCAGCCAAGCTTCCGGGACAGGGACTCTAGCCAAAAACATTCAGTACTTC,CASSQASGTGTLAKNIQYF
TRBV19,NA,TRBJ1-1,NA,TGTGCCAGTAGTACCCTCCCCATCCTTAGGGGGACTGAAGCTTTCTTT,CASSTLPILRGTEAFF
TRBV7-9,TRBD2,TRBJ2-3,NA,TGTGCCAGCAGCTCCGGGGGGACTTTGAATACGCAGTATTTT,CASSSGGTLNTQYF
TRBV6-5,TRBD1,TRBJ1-4,few,TGTGCCAGCAGACAGGGGCCCGCAACTAATGAAAAACTGTTTTTT,CASRQGPATNEKLFF
TRBV7-9,TRBD1,TRBJ1-5,NA,TGTGCCAGCAGCTTTGGGACAGGGGGCAATCAGCCCCAGCATTTT,CASSFGTGGNQPQHF
TRBV4-2,NA,TRBJ2-2,NA,TGTGCCAGCAGCCAAGATCAGGGGAAGAACACCGGGGAGCTGTTTTTT,CASSQDQGKNTGELFF